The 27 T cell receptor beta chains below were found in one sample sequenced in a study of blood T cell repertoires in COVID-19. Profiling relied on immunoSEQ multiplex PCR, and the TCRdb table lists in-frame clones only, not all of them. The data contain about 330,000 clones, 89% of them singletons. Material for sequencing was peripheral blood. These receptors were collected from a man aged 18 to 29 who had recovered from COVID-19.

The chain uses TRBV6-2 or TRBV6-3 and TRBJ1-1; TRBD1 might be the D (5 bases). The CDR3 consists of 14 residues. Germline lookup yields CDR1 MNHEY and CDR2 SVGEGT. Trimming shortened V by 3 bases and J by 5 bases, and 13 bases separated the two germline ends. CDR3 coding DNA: TGTGCCAGCAGTTATCAGCCGGAGGGGACTGAAGCTTTCTTT. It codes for CASSYQPEGTEAFF.

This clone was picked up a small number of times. The CDR3 bases are TGTGCCAGCAGTTACTCGGAGCCGAACACTGAAGCTTTCTTT. Its protein product is CASSYSEPNTEAFF. This sequence joins TRBV6-6 and TRBJ1-1; no clear D. Between the trimmed V and J ends, which lost 0 bases and 1 base, there was a span of 6 bases. CDR3 length: 14 residues. Germline-derived CDR1 and CDR2 are MNHNY and SVGAGI (reference sequence).

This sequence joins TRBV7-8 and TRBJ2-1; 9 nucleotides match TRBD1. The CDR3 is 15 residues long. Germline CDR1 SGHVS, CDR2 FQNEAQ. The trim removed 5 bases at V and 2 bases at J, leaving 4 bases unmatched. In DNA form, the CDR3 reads TGTGCCAGCAGCCTGACAGGGGGAACCTACAATGAGCAGTTCTTC. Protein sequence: CASSLTGGTYNEQFF.

This CDR3 reads CASSQVEWETQYF. The CDR3, as DNA: TGCGCCAGCAGCCAAGTGGAGTGGGAGACCCAGTACTTC. This chain links TRBV4-1 with TRBJ2-5; D call uncertain. Germline-derived CDR1 and CDR2 are MGHRA and YSYEKL. Trimming cost V 1 base and J 5 bases, with 8 bases left between them. The CDR3 totals 13 residues.

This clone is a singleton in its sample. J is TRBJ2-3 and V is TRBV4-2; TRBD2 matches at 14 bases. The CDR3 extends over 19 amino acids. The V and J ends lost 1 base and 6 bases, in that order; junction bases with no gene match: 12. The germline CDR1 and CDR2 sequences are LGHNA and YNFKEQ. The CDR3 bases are TGTGCCAGCAGCCAAGTGTTGTCAGGGACTAGCGGGGGCGATGATACGCAGTATTTT. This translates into CASSQVLSGTSGGDDTQYF.

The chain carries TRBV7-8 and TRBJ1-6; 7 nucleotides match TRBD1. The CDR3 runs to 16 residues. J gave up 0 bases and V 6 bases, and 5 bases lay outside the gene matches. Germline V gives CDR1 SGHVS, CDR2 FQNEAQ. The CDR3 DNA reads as TGTGCCAGCAGAGACCGGACAGGCTCCTATAATTCACCCCTCCACTTT. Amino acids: CASRDRTGSYNSPLHF.

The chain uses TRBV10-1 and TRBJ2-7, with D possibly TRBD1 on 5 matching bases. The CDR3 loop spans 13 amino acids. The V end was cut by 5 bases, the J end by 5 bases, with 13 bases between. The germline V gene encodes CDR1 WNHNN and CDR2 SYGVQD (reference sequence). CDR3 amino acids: CASSFGQGNEQYF. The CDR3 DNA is TGCGCCAGCAGTTTCGGTCAGGGAAACGAGCAGTACTTC.

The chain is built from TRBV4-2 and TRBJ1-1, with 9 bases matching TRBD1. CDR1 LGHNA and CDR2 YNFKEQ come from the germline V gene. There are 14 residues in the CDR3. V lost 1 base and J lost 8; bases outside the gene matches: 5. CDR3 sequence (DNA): TGTGCCAGCAGCCAAGGGGGGGGACAGGGCGAAGCTTTCTTT. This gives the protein CASSQGGGQGEAFF.

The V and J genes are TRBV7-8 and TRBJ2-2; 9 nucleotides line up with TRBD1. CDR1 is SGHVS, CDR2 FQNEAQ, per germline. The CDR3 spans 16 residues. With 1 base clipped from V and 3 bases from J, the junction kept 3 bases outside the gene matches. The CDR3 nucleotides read TGTGCCAGCAGCTTAGTCGGGACAGGGCACACCGGGGAGCTGTTTTTT. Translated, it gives CASSLVGTGHTGELFF.

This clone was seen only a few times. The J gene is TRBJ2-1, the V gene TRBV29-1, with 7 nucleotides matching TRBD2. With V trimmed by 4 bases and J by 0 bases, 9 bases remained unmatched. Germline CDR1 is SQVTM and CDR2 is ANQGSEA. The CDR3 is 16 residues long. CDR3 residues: CSVVLAELSSYNEQFF. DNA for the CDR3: TGCAGCGTTGTCCTAGCGGAGTTGAGCTCCTACAATGAGCAGTTCTTC.

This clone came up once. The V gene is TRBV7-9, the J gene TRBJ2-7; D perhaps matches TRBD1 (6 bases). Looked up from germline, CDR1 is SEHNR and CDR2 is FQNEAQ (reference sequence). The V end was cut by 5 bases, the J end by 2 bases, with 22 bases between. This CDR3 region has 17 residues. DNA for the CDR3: TGTGCCAGCAGCCCCGGGACACTCAGGGAAGGGGCCTACGAGCAGTACTTC. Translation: CASSPGTLREGAYEQYF.

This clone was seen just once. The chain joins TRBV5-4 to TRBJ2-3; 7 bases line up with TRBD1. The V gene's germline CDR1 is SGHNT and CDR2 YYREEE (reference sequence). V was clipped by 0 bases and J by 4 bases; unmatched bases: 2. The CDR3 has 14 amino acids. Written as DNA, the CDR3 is TGTGCCAGCAGCTTGGGAGGGGGCGCAGATACGCAGTATTTT. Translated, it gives CASSLGGGADTQYF.

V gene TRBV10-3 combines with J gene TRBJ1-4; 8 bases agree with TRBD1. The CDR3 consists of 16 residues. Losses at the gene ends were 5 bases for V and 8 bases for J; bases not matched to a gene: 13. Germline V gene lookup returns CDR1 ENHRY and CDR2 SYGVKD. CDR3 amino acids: CAISSGTGGQNEKLFF. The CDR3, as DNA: TGTGCCATCAGTTCCGGGACAGGAGGGCAGAACGAAAAACTGTTTTTT.

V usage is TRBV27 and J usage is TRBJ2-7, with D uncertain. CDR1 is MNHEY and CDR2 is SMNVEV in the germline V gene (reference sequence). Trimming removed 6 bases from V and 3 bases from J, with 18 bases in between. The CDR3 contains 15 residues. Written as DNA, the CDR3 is TGTGCCAGCAGCCTATTACCGTTTTATGGCTACGAGCAGTACTTC. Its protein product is CASSLLPFYGYEQYF.

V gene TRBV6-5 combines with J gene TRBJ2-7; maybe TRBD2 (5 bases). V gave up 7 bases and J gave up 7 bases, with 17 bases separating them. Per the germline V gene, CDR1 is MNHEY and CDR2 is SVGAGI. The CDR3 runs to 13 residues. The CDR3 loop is CASIWSTTREQYF. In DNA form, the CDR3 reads TGTGCCAGCATTTGGTCCACTACTAGGGAGCAGTACTTC.

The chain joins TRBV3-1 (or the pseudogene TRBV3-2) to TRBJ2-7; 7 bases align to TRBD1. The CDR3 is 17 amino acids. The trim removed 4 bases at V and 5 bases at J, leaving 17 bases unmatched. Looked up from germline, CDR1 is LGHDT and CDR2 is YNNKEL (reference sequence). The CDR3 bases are TGTGCCAGCAGCCTCCGTTCCTTGACAGGGATTTTCGACGAGCAGTACTTC. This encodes CASSLRSLTGIFDEQYF.

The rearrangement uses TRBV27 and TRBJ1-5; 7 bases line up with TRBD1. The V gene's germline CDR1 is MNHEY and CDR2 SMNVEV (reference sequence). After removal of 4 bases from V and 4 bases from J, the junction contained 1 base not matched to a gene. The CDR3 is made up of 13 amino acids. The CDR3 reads CASSSGGNQPQHF. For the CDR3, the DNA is TGTGCCAGCAGTTCAGGGGGAAATCAGCCCCAGCATTTT.

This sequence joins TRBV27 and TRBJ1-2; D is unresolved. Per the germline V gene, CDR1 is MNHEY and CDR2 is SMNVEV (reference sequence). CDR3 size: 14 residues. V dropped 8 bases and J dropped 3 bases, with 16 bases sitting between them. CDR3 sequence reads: CASAPYGGYYGYTF. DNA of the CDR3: TGTGCCAGCGCCCCCTACGGAGGTTACTATGGCTACACCTTC.

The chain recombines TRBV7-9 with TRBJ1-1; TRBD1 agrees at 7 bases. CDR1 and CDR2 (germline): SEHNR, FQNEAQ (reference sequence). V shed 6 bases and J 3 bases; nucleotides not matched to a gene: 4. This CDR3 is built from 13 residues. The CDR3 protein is CASRDRFDTEAFF. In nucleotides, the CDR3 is TGTGCCAGCAGGGACAGGTTTGACACTGAAGCTTTCTTT.

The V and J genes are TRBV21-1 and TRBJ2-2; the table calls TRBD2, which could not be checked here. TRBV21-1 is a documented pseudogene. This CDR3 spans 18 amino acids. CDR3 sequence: CASSGRGLAGPGTGELFF. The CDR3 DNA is TGTGCCAGCAGCGGCCGGGGGCTAGCGGGACCGGGGACCGGGGAGCTGTTTTTT.

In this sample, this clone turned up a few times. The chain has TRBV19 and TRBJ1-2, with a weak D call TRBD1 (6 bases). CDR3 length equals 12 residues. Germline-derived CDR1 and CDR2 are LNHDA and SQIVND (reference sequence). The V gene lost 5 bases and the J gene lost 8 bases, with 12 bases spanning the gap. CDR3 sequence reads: CASSYREKGYTF. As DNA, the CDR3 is TGTGCCAGTAGTTACAGGGAAAAGGGCTACACCTTC.

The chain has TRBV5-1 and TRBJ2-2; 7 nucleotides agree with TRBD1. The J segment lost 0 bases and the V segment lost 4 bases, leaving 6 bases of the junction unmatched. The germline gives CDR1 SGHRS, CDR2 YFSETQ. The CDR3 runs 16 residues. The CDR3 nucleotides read TGCGCCAGCAGCGGGACCGGGACAGCGAACACCGGGGAGCTGTTTTTT. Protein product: CASSGTGTANTGELFF.

The CDR3 coding sequence is TGTGCCAGCAGCCAAGGCCCCCTATTCTCCTACGAGCAGTACTTC. It codes for CASSQGPLFSYEQYF. The genes are TRBV3-1 (or the pseudogene TRBV3-2) and TRBJ2-7; D is ambiguous. This CDR3 has 15 residues. Trimming shortened V by 1 base and J by 0 bases, and 10 bases separated the two germline ends. Germline V lookup: CDR1 LGHDT, CDR2 YNNKEL (reference sequence).

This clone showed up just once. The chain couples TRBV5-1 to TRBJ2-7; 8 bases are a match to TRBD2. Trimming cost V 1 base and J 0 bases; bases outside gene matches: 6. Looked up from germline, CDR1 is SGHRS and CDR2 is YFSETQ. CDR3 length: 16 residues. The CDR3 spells CASSLWASGFSYEQYF. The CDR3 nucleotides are TGCGCCAGCAGCTTGTGGGCTAGCGGGTTCTCCTACGAGCAGTACTTC.

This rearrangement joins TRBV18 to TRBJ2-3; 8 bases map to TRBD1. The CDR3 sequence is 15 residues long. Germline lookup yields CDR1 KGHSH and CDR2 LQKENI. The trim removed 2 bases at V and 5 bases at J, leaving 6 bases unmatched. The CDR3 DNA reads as TGTGCCAGCTCACCAGGTGACAGGGGTGGAGATACGCAGTATTTT. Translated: CASSPGDRGGDTQYF. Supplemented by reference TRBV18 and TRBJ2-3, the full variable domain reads NAGVMQNPRHLVRRRGQEARLRCSPMKGHSHVYWYRQLPEEGLKFMVYLQKENIIDESGMPKERFSAEFPKEGPSILRIQQVVRGDSAAYFCASSPGDRGGDTQYFGPGTRLTVL.

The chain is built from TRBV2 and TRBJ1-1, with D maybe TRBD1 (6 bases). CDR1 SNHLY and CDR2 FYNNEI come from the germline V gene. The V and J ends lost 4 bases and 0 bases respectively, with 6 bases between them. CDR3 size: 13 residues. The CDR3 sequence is CASSGTVNTEAFF. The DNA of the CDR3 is TGTGCCAGCAGTGGGACAGTGAACACTGAAGCTTTCTTT.

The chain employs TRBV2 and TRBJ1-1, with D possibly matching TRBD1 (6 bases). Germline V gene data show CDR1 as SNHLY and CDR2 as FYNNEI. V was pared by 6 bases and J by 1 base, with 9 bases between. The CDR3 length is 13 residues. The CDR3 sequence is CASRRQENTEAFF. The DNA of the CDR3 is TGTGCCAGCAGGAGACAGGAGAACACTGAAGCTTTCTTT.